This TCR beta chain was observed in a study of identical twins (TCRdb year 2016). Background on the whole study: To test whether fetal clonotypes persist, this study deep-sequenced TCR alpha and beta repertoires from monozygotic twins, from unrelated adults of various ages, and from cord blood. Replicate twin experiments were performed at different times using different library preparation protocols to rule out contamination.

Only healthy Caucasian donors were included. Three pairs of female monozygotic twins, all aged 18 to 29 years, were included in the twin cohort. CD4+ and CD8+ T cell populations were isolated with positive isolation kits from Invitrogen. A note on this clonotype: Its antigen is still unknown. No much larger clone is present one base from it, and per-base qualities are unavailable.

Receptor amplification or capture employed 5' RACE. TCRdb shows the sequencer as Illumina HiSeq 2000. A universal primer binding site was introduced by template switching, and a unique molecular identifier was present in the final cDNA, enabling accurate counting of TCR cDNA molecules. First-strand cDNA for TCR alpha and beta chains was synthesized from specific primers in the conserved constant-segment region. To control for contamination, every cDNA library was double barcoded, receiving both a SMART-Mk sample barcode and Illumina barcodes. TruSeq adapter sequences, together with Illumina sample barcodes, were added in two successive PCR steps. The TCR alpha and beta cDNA libraries were sequenced on the Illumina HiSeq platform using custom primers. The study's processing was this. MiGEC processed the raw reads to extract unique molecular identifiers, while MiXCR was used to determine the CDR3 positions. Recombination models were inferred per individual with the repgenHMM and IGoR tools using an EM algorithm. The analysis of shared clonotypes was done with the tcR package in R, with sharing normalized by the product of cloneset sizes. To study raw recombination without the effects of thymic and clonal selection, out-of-frame nonproductive sequences were analyzed. TCRdb reran the public reads through fastp at Q25 and MiXCR, keeping productive beta chains. Each entry merges the rows of one CDR3 protein and shows their most common DNA and genes. The V and J calls shown here were made by TCRdb, not taken from the authors' results. The sample table holds under 250,000 distinct CDR3 sequences, of which approximately 7.8% were seen once. Clones ranked in the top ten supply under 6.5% of the sample.

Study-level results and caveats: Recombination models systematically underestimated out-of-frame TCR alpha sharing in monozygotic twins but agreed with sharing between unrelated individuals. Invariant T cells such as MAIT and iNKT could partly confound zero-insertion analyses, although diverse VJ usage argued against such confounding for most clonotypes. Fewer insertions were carried by abundant cord blood beta clonotypes; a weaker similar trend was observed in young adult naive repertoires, while no such trend was observed in memory repertoires. Excess twin sharing in beta out-of-frame sequences was weaker because fewer shared sequences lowered the signal-to-noise ratio. Because the same donors could not be followed over many years, the conclusions relied on cross-sectional statistical analysis. Out-of-frame TCR alpha sequences shared between twins showed an excess of low generation-probability sequences compared with coincidental sharing between unrelated individuals.

The sample was also reused in another study, on yellow fever vaccine responses in identical twins. As that second study puts it: According to the authors, the vaccine-induced T cell response in identical twins seemed to be partly convergent and partly specific to each individual. The study precisely tracked vaccine-responding T cell clones in identical twins.

This clonotype was sampled from a young woman in good health. Material for sequencing was CD8+ T cells sorted from blood.

The DNA is as follows: TGTGCCAGCAGTGAAAGGACAGGGGAAGGTTGGGTCATTCAGTACTTC. Its protein is CASSERTGEGWVIQYF. The chain is assembled from TRBV6-1 and TRBJ2-4; 9 central bases correspond to TRBD1. V and J are trimmed by 2 bases and 9 bases, and the gene matches miss 11 bases of the junction. CDR1 MNHNS and CDR2 SASEGT are derived from the germline V gene. The CDR3 holds 16 amino acids from the cysteine to the phenylalanine. The only DNA kept is the CDR3, 48 bases in frame from the first base.